This TCR beta chain was sequenced during a study of radiation and T cells in renal cell carcinoma. V shed 6 bases, J shed 5 bases, and the junction held 10 bases outside the gene matches. The germline V gene encodes CDR1 LNHDA and CDR2 SQIVND (reference sequence). The CDR3 totals 15 residues. Only in-frame clones appear in the TCRdb table, and some are missing; sequencing was by immunoSEQ multiplex PCR. Of about 170,000 clones listed, about 87% are singletons. Documented time point: blood 4 weeks post-SBRT, at nephrectomy. Indicated treatment: 15 Gy SBRT to primary tumor, nephrectomy 4 weeks later. Nephrectomy followed 15 Gy stereotactic body radiation by 4 weeks.

The gene calls are TRBV19 and TRBJ2-7; TRBD1 agrees at 10 bases. This specimen was blood, taken from a patient whose treatment included radiotherapy and nephrectomy. The TCR sequence derives from a woman aged 45-65 years with renal cell carcinoma. The CDR3 DNA is TGTGCCAGTAGCTTGAACCGGGACAGGGGCCACGAGCAGTACTTC. Amino acid sequence: CASSLNRDRGHEQYF. Together with reference TRBV19 and TRBJ2-7, the CDR3 gives the full variable domain: DGGITQSPKYLFRKEGQNVTLSCEQNLNHDAMYWYRQDPGQGLRLIYYSQIVNDFQKGDIAEGYSVSREKKESFPLTVTSAQKNPTAFYLCASSLNRDRGHEQYFGPGTRLTVT.